Listed below are T cell receptor beta chains from one sample, sequenced in a study of CD8 T cells in Susac syndrome. TCRdb re-called the immunoSEQ multiplex PCR reads with MiXCR, one entry per CDR3 protein. The table records about 150,000 distinct CDR3 sequences, approximately 96% of them present only once. Sequencing input: CD8+ T cells from PBMCs. All receptors come from a human donor with multiple sclerosis. Both conserved end residues are part of each CDR3. The D gene is left open where the match is weak. Where a row states a size, it is once, few, many or the class of an expanded clone; other rows omit it.

clone size	D gene	J gene	V gene	CDR3 protein	CDR3 DNA
-	-	TRBJ1-2	TRBV7-2	CASSLAGATNYGYTF	TGTGCCAGCAGCTTAGCGGGGGCAACTAACTATGGCTACACCTTC
-	TRBD2	TRBJ2-5	TRBV4-2	CASSQDPSGGLQETQYF	TGTGCCAGCAGCCAAGATCCTAGCGGGGGGCTCCAAGAGACCCAGTACTTC
once	TRBD2	TRBJ2-5	TRBV6-2/TRBV6-3	CASSRTRWETQYF	TGTGCCAGCAGCCGGACTAGATGGGAGACCCAGTACTTC
-	-	TRBJ2-7	TRBV7-9	CASSLGANSYEQYF	TGTGCCAGCAGCTTAGGGGCCAATTCCTACGAGCAGTACTTC
-	-	TRBJ2-1	TRBV20-1	CSASPRGNEQFF	TGCAGTGCTTCCCCAAGGGGCAATGAGCAGTTCTTC
once	TRBD2	TRBJ2-1	TRBV5-1	CASSLAPKEAGVYNEQFF	TGCGCCAGCAGCTTGGCTCCGAAGGAAGCGGGGGTATACAATGAGCAGTTCTTC
-	-	TRBJ2-5	TRBV13	CASSLGRKETQYF	TGTGCCAGCAGCTTAGGGAGGAAAGAGACCCAGTACTTC
-	-	TRBJ2-1	TRBV5-1	CASSYRSPNEQFF	TGCGCCAGCAGTTATCGCAGCCCCAATGAGCAGTTCTTC
-	-	TRBJ2-5	TRBV9	CASSPSQETQYF	TGTGCCAGCAGCCCCTCCCAAGAGACCCAGTACTTC
-	-	TRBJ1-1	TRBV5-6	CASSSRGWGEAFF	TGTGCCAGCAGCTCCCGGGGCTGGGGAGAAGCTTTCTTT
-	-	TRBJ1-5	TRBV3-1	CASSQGHGVGQPQHF	TGTGCCAGCAGCCAAGGGCATGGGGTCGGTCAGCCCCAGCATTTT
-	TRBD2	TRBJ2-7	TRBV11-2	CASSRLASYEQYF	TGTGCCAGCAGCCGACTAGCGTCCTACGAGCAGTACTTC
-	-	TRBJ2-1	TRBV3-1	CASSQEVSLSYNEQFF	TGTGCCAGCAGCCAAGAGGTAAGCCTTAGCTACAATGAGCAGTTCTTC
-	-	TRBJ1-2	TRBV29-1	CSVERRRGYGYTF	TGCAGCGTTGAACGTCGCCGCGGCTATGGCTACACCTTC
once	TRBD1	TRBJ1-1	TRBV20-1	CSALTGGKLEAFF	TGCAGTGCTCTGACAGGGGGAAAGCTTGAAGCTTTCTTT
-	-	TRBJ2-2	TRBV28	CASSIVTSTGELFF	TGTGCCAGCAGTATCGTTACTTCCACCGGGGAGCTGTTTTTT
-	TRBD2	TRBJ2-1	TRBV23-1	CASTQRLAESSYNEQFF	TGCGCCAGCACCCAGCGGCTAGCGGAGAGCTCCTACAATGAGCAGTTCTTC
few	-	TRBJ2-7	TRBV30	CAWSVGQGYEQYF	TGTGCCTGGAGTGTAGGGCAGGGGTACGAGCAGTACTTC
-	-	TRBJ1-1	TRBV3-1	CASSHAGSTEAFF	TGTGCCAGCAGCCACGCAGGGTCCACTGAAGCTTTCTTT
-	TRBD1	TRBJ2-1	TRBV19	CASSIRDRVYDEQFF	TGTGCCAGTAGTATTAGGGACAGGGTCTACGATGAGCAGTTCTTC
-	TRBD2	TRBJ2-1	TRBV13	CASSWGAGAYNEQFF	TGTGCCAGCAGTTGGGGAGCGGGGGCCTACAATGAGCAGTTCTTC
-	TRBD1	TRBJ2-1	TRBV30	CAWMPTRGNNEQFF	TGTGCCTGGATGCCCACCAGGGGGAACAATGAGCAGTTCTTC
-	TRBD1	TRBJ2-5	TRBV9	CASSASGTGKETQYF	TGTGCCAGCAGCGCCTCCGGGACAGGAAAAGAGACCCAGTACTTC
-	-	TRBJ1-1	TRBV28	CASRPPRNTEAFF	TGTGCCAGCAGACCACCACGGAACACTGAAGCTTTCTTT
-	-	TRBJ2-5	TRBV3-1	CASSQPRTIQETQYF	TGTGCCAGCAGCCAACCCCGGACAATCCAAGAGACCCAGTACTTC
-	-	TRBJ1-5	TRBV20-1	CSARDGRLPQAGNQPQHF	TGCAGTGCTAGGGACGGAAGGCTACCCCAAGCGGGCAATCAGCCCCAGCATTTT
-	-	TRBJ2-7	TRBV29-1	CSVEIGTPYEQYF	TGCAGCGTTGAGATCGGGACCCCCTACGAGCAGTACTTC
-	-	TRBJ1-4	TRBV11-2	CASSLGARAGEKLFF	TGTGCCAGCAGCTTAGGAGCCAGGGCTGGGGAAAAACTGTTTTTT
-	-	TRBJ1-2	TRBV30	CAGRGVVGYTF	TGTGCCGGACGGGGTGTCGTCGGCTACACCTTC
-	-	TRBJ1-1	TRBV27	CASRGNTEAFF	TGTGCCAGCAGGGGGAACACTGAAGCTTTCTTT
-	-	TRBJ1-1	TRBV30	CAWRGRTEAFF	TGTGCCTGGAGGGGTCGGACTGAAGCTTTCTTT
-	-	TRBJ2-7	TRBV3-1	CASRYNTGQSYEQYF	TGTGCCAGCAGGTACAATACGGGACAATCCTACGAGCAGTACTTC
once	TRBD1	TRBJ1-2	TRBV9	CASSGGSDRGFGYTF	TGTGCCAGCAGCGGTGGGTCGGACAGGGGTTTCGGCTACACCTTC
-	-	TRBJ2-7	TRBV12-3/TRBV12-4	CASSSKLYEQYF	TGTGCCAGCAGTTCCAAGTTGTACGAGCAGTACTTC
-	-	TRBJ2-7	TRBV2	CASTRGKVGNEQYF	TGTGCCAGCACCCGGGGGAAGGTTGGTAACGAGCAGTACTTC
-	-	TRBJ2-1	TRBV20-1	CSVAGLPRNEQFF	TGCAGTGTGGCGGGCCTACCTCGGAATGAGCAGTTCTTC
-	-	TRBJ2-7	TRBV12-3/TRBV12-4	CASSPQGSYEQYF	TGTGCCAGCAGCCCCCAGGGTTCCTACGAGCAGTACTTC
-	-	TRBJ2-1	TRBV6-2/TRBV6-3	CASSYGRGYNEQFF	TGTGCCAGCAGTTACGGTCGGGGATACAATGAGCAGTTCTTC
-	TRBD1	TRBJ2-6	TRBV7-9	CASSPPTGGTISGANVLTF	TGTGCCAGCAGCCCTCCGACAGGGGGCACTATCTCTGGGGCCAACGTCCTGACTTTC
-	-	TRBJ2-2	TRBV29-1	CSVDKTGELFF	TGCAGCGTTGATAAAACCGGGGAGCTGTTTTTT
-	TRBD1	TRBJ1-3	TRBV23-1	CASFGTAGNTIYF	TGCGCCAGCTTTGGGACAGCTGGAAACACCATATATTTT
-	-	TRBJ2-5	TRBV30	CAWSLLRSETQYF	TGTGCCTGGAGTCTCCTAAGAAGTGAGACCCAGTACTTC
-	TRBD1	TRBJ1-2	TRBV3-1	CATQDRQAMYGYTF	TGTGCCACCCAGGACAGGCAGGCGATGTATGGCTACACCTTC
-	TRBD1	TRBJ2-3	TRBV30	CAWSGTGDRADTQYF	TGTGCCTGGAGTGGTACAGGGGACCGGGCAGATACGCAGTATTTT
-	-	TRBJ2-3	TRBV28	CASSSPRTRTSTDTQYF	TGTGCCAGCAGTTCGCCCCGGACACGCACTAGCACAGATACGCAGTATTTT
-	-	TRBJ1-1	TRBV20-1	CSARQLMNTEAFF	TGCAGTGCTAGGCAGCTTATGAACACTGAAGCTTTCTTT
-	-	TRBJ1-3	TRBV9	CASSTGGGTGNTIYF	TGTGCCAGCAGCACGGGCGGAGGAACGGGAAACACCATATATTTT
-	TRBD2	TRBJ2-3	TRBV6-4	CASSRTSGTDTQYF	TGTGCCAGCAGCCGCACTAGCGGGACAGATACGCAGTATTTT
-	TRBD1	TRBJ2-5	TRBV7-2	CASSLNRGPQETQYF	TGTGCCAGCAGCTTAAACAGGGGGCCTCAAGAGACCCAGTACTTC